This T cell receptor beta chain was documented in a study of T-cell memory formation after mild COVID-19. At the level of the study: Most TCR clusters belonged to a single donor.

Concerning this clonotype itself: No antigen is known for it.

With V trimmed by 5 bases and J by 4 bases, 1 base remained unmatched. CDR3 length: 12 amino acids. Study-wide results and caveats: In pre-infection memory, a portion of responding clones appeared, which suggested that cross-reactive memory joined.

Sample barcodes and UMIs were carried by the TCR alpha and TCR beta cDNA libraries that 5'RACE generated with constant-segment primers. TCRdb analysed the 5' RACE reads with MiXCR anew, one entry per CDR3 protein. The repertoire holds some 290,000 distinct CDR3 sequences, with around 15% as singletons. The source material was PBMCs or a T cell subset sorted from them (not recorded which). The clonotype originates from a young man who had mild COVID-19 (a few samples of this study predate the infection). Cell type and time point are not known. The rearrangement joins TRBV12-3 or TRBV12-4 to TRBJ1-2; TRBD1 agrees at 7 bases. DNA for the CDR3: TGTGCCAGCAGTCCAGGGGGCTATGGCTACACCTTC. Its protein is CASSPGGYGYTF.